The 17 T cell receptor beta chains presented below share a single source sample, sequenced in a study of blood T cell repertoires in COVID-19. Using immunoSEQ multiplex PCR, the repertoire was profiled, and TCRdb retains in-frame clones only, with some absent. Of about 89,000 clones listed, 78% were seen once; the top ten hold less than 7%. Sequencing input: peripheral blood. These TCRs come from a man in his 70s with COVID-19, enrolled during active disease.

This chain links TRBV27 with TRBJ2-7; weak D call: TRBD2 (5 bases). The ends were cut back, 11 bases at V and 0 bases at J, with 26 bases in the middle. Germline assignment: CDR1 MNHEY and CDR2 SMNVEV (reference sequence). The CDR3 spans 17 residues. The CDR3 sequence: CARNLDSVDSHSYEQYF. DNA of the CDR3: TGTGCCCGTAATCTAGACTCGGTGGACTCTCACTCCTACGAGCAGTACTTC.

This clone has just a few counts. The chain uses TRBV25-1 and TRBJ2-3; 12 bases are a match to TRBD1. The V and J ends lost 3 bases and 10 bases, in that order; junction bases with no gene match: 14. This CDR3 contains 17 residues. CDR1 is MGHDK and CDR2 is SYGVNS in the germline V gene. The CDR3 DNA is TGTGCCAGCAGTGATCCATCATGGGGACAGGGGGCAGGGTCGCAGTATTTT. Protein product: CASSDPSWGQGAGSQYF.

This clone was seen once. The chain recombines TRBV6-2 or TRBV6-3 with TRBJ1-6, with D hard to call. Germline values: CDR1 MNHEY, CDR2 SVGEGT. Trimming took off 6 bases at V and 9 bases at J, with 12 bases between the two ends. This CDR3 is 13 amino acids long. The CDR3: CASSAPTGSPLHF. In nucleotides, the CDR3 is TGTGCCAGCAGCGCCCCCACGGGTTCACCCCTCCACTTT.

The V gene is TRBV24-1, the J gene TRBJ2-3, with TRBD1 as a possible D gene (6 bases). Per germline, CDR1 KGHDR and CDR2 SFDVKD. The CDR3 has 15 amino acids. Trimming cost V 3 bases and J 6 bases, with 15 bases left between them. The chain's CDR3 is CATSDGTSNIDTQYF. For the CDR3, the DNA is TGTGCCACCAGTGATGGGACATCAAACATCGATACGCAGTATTTT.

The J gene is TRBJ2-7, the V gene TRBV11-2; perhaps TRBD2 as D (5 bases). V was clipped by 1 base and J by 4 bases, with 14 bases between them. The CDR3 is made up of 15 amino acids. The germline CDR1 and CDR2 sequences are SGHAT and FQNNGV. The CDR3 reads CASSLAARDSYEQYF. CDR3 bases: TGTGCCAGCAGCTTAGCGGCGAGGGATTCGTACGAGCAGTACTTC.

The rearrangement uses TRBV11-2 and TRBJ2-4; 10 bases fit TRBD2. CDR1 is SGHAT, CDR2 FQNNGV, per germline. The CDR3 is made up of 16 amino acids. V shed 5 bases, J shed 0 bases, and the junction held 4 bases outside the gene matches. For the CDR3, the DNA is TGTGCCAGCAGCGGATGGACTAGCGGAGCCAAAAACATTCAGTACTTC. Translated, it gives CASSGWTSGAKNIQYF.

As for this clone: This CDR3 is also generated by other DNA sequences in the sample. The CDR3 coding sequence is TGTGCCAGCAGCGTCGGACAGATGAACACTGAAGCTTTCTTT. Translating gives CASSVGQMNTEAFF. The chain is built from TRBV9 and TRBJ1-1, with D possibly TRBD1 on 6 matching bases. This CDR3 is 14 amino acids long. Germline assignment: CDR1 SGDLS and CDR2 YYNGEE. Trimming left V 2 bases short and J 0 bases short, with 8 bases between.

This clone came up once. J is TRBJ2-1 and V is TRBV5-1; 12 bases are a match to TRBD1. Looked up from germline, CDR1 is SGHRS and CDR2 is YFSETQ. V shed 1 base and J 5 bases; nucleotides not matched to a gene: 10. The CDR3 length is 18 residues. The DNA for the CDR3 is TGCGCCAGCAGCTTGCTAGGGACAGGGGGCGCCGGGGACAATGAGCAGTTCTTC. Encoded protein: CASSLLGTGGAGDNEQFF.

This clone has more than one count but fewer than ten. The chain is built from TRBV28 and TRBJ2-3; D gene ambiguous. CDR3 length: 13 residues. In germline, CDR1 is MDHEN, CDR2 SYDVKM. The V end was cut by 4 bases, the J end by 6 bases, with 11 bases between. The chain's CDR3 is CASSSPPGDTQYF. Here the CDR3 DNA reads TGTGCCAGCAGTTCGCCTCCCGGTGATACGCAGTATTTT.

V is TRBV9 and J is TRBJ1-2; D unclear. V was trimmed by 0 bases and J by 4 bases, leaving 13 bases between them. The CDR3 spans 15 residues. The V gene's germline CDR1 is SGDLS and CDR2 YYNGEE. CDR3 nucleotide sequence: TGTGCCAGCAGCGTAGGGGAGGGAAGACCCTATGGCTACACCTTC. Protein product: CASSVGEGRPYGYTF. The full variable domain, with the rest looked up from reference TRBV9 and TRBJ1-2, is DSGVTQTPKHLITATGQRVTLRCSPRSGDLSVYWYQQSLDQGLQFLIQYYNGEERAKGNILERFSAQQFPDLHSELNLSSLELGDSALYFCASSVGEGRPYGYTFGSGTRLTVV.

The rearrangement links TRBV9 to TRBJ2-1; 9 bases map to TRBD2. The CDR3 runs 16 residues. The ends lost 6 bases at V and 4 bases at J; junction bases unmatched: 11. Germline CDR1 and CDR2: SGDLS and YYNGEE. CDR3 nucleotides: TGTGCCAGCAACCCCCCTCCGGGACTAGCTTACAATGAGCAGTTCTTC. Its translation: CASNPPPGLAYNEQFF. The entire variable domain, with the rest obtained from reference TRBV9 and TRBJ2-1, is as follows: DSGVTQTPKHLITATGQRVTLRCSPRSGDLSVYWYQQSLDQGLQFLIQYYNGEERAKGNILERFSAQQFPDLHSELNLSSLELGDSALYFCASNPPPGLAYNEQFFGPGTRLTVL.

The chain employs TRBV4-3 and TRBJ1-3, with D possibly TRBD1 on 5 matching bases. V was shortened by 0 bases and J by 2 bases, with 8 bases between the two germline ends. This CDR3 is 15 amino acids long. CDR1 is LGHNA and CDR2 is YSLEER in the germline V gene. Here the CDR3 reads CASSQEGRAGNTIYF. DNA of the CDR3: TGCGCCAGCAGCCAAGAGGGGCGTGCTGGAAACACCATATATTTT.

The V and J genes are TRBV29-1 and TRBJ2-5, with a possible D match to TRBD2 (5 bases). The CDR3 covers 13 residues. Per germline, CDR1 SQVTM and CDR2 ANQGSEA. Trimming stripped 3 bases from V and 5 bases from J, with 13 bases between. In nucleotides, the CDR3 is TGCAGCGTTGAGGTACCGCCGGGGGAGACCCAGTACTTC. Its protein is CSVEVPPGETQYF.

The chain couples TRBV9 to TRBJ1-1, with D maybe TRBD1 (5 bases). The CDR3 contains 13 residues. V gave up 2 bases and J gave up 10 bases, with 15 bases separating them. Germline V CDR1 and CDR2: SGDLS, YYNGEE. Here the CDR3 DNA reads TGTGCCAGCAGCGTCGCAGGGTCGGTAGGAGCTTTCTTT. This translates into CASSVAGSVGAFF.

J is TRBJ1-4 and V is TRBV15, with TRBD1 matching 8 bases. This CDR3 spans 20 amino acids. With 2 bases clipped from V and 1 base from J, the junction kept 15 bases outside the gene matches. Germline V gene data show CDR1 as LNHNV and CDR2 as YYDKDF (reference sequence). CDR3 loop: CATSRTIQGARIRTNEKLFF. The CDR3 region has the DNA TGTGCCACCAGCAGAACGATTCAGGGGGCGCGTATTCGAACTAATGAAAAACTGTTTTTT.

The gene calls are TRBV7-6 and TRBJ2-1; 11 nucleotides agree with TRBD2. The CDR3 sequence is 15 residues long. The germline V gene encodes CDR1 SGHVS and CDR2 FNYEAQ. The junction had 4 bases not matched to a gene; V was cut back by 5 bases and J by 4 bases. CDR3 coding DNA: TGTGCCAGCAGCGCTCTAGCGGGAGGATACAATGAGCAGTTCTTC. It translates to CASSALAGGYNEQFF.

This sequence joins TRBV6-2 or TRBV6-3 and TRBJ1-5; 8 bases align to TRBD1. The V and J ends lost 6 bases and 1 base, in that order; junction bases with no gene match: 14. The CDR3 has 18 residues. Germline CDR1 reads MNHEY; CDR2 reads SVGEGT. The CDR3 region has the DNA TGTGCCAGCAGCCGTAATGGACAGGGAGGAGGGAGCAATCAGCCCCAGCATTTT. Protein sequence: CASSRNGQGGGSNQPQHF.